This T cell receptor (beta chain) was captured in a study of T-cell memory formation after mild COVID-19. Study in general: The two donors had largely donor-specific TCR clusters. Findings and limits, study-wide: Mainly in CM and EM were contracting CD4+ clones; CD8+ were in EMRA.

This CDR3 spans 14 amino acids. V lost 2 bases and J 1 base, leaving 5 bases between the germline ends. Ten or more counts support this clonotype. Its antigen is unknown. One entry per CDR3 protein, called by TCRdb with MiXCR from the 5' RACE reads. The sample has about 560,000 distinct CDR3 sequences, roughly 17% seen once. The gene calls are TRBV12-3 or TRBV12-4 and TRBJ2-2; D is uncertain. Specimen: PBMCs or a T cell subset sorted from them (not recorded which). The source of this sequence is an adult woman who had mild COVID-19 (a few samples of this study predate the infection). Cell type and time point are not known. The CDR3 DNA reads as TGTGCCAGCAGTTTAATGCGGAACACCGGGGAGCTGTTTTTT. Translating gives CASSLMRNTGELFF.